This T cell receptor beta chain appears in the sequencing data of a study of a mutant IDH1 vaccine in newly diagnosed glioma. Specified time point: week 35, safety follow-up. Every single dose of the vaccine, 300 ug of mutant IDH1 20-mer peptide, came with topical imiquimod. The length of the CDR3 is 16 residues. Trimming at V came to 4 bases and at J to 4 bases, leaving 9 bases not matched to a gene. CDR1 and CDR2 (germline): SEHNR, FQNEAQ (reference sequence). Turning to this clone: Its antigen remains unknown.

TCRdb's table, derived via immunoSEQ multiplex PCR, lists solely in-frame clones and lacks some. Among some 29,000 clones listed, about 76% were seen once. The receptor was isolated from a man aged 45-65 years with glioma. The material was PBMCs, obtained from a glioma patient whose treatment included an IDH1 peptide vaccine. The J gene is TRBJ1-2, the V gene TRBV7-9, with 10 bases aligning to TRBD1. This CDR3 reads CASSSPGTGAAYGYTF. The CDR3, as DNA: TGTGCCAGCAGCTCACCCGGGACAGGGGCTGCCTATGGCTACACCTTC. Based on the CDR3 plus reference TRBV7-9 and TRBJ1-2, the full variable domain is DTGVSQNPRHKITKRGQNVTFRCDPISEHNRLYWYRQTLGQGPEFLTYFQNEAQLEKSRLLSDRFSAERPKGSFSTLEIQRTEQGDSAMYLCASSSPGTGAAYGYTFGSGTRLTVV.